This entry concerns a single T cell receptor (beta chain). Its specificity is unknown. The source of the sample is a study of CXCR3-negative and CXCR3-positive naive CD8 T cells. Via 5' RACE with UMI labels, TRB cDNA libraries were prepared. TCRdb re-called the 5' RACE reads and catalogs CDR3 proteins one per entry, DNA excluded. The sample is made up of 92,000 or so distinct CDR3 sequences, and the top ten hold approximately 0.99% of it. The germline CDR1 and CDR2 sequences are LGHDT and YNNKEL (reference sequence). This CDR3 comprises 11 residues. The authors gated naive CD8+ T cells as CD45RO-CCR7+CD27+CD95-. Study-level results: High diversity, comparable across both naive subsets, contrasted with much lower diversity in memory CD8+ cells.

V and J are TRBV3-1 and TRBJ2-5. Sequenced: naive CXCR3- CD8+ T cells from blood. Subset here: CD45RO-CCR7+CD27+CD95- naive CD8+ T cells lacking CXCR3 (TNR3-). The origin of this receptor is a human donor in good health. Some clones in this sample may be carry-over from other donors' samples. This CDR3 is CASSQGETQYF.